Listed below are T cell receptor beta chains from one sample, sequenced in a study of T cell responses to AZD1222 COVID-19 vaccine. The method was immunoSEQ multiplex PCR; TCRdb's version includes in-frame clones alone and lacks a portion of them. Of about 110,000 clones listed, around 82% are singletons. Specimen: peripheral blood, collected on day 0 of AZD1222 vaccination. The receptor set was obtained from an adult in good health. The conserved cysteine and the conserved F or W are not part of the CDR3 here. Each record gives: CDR3 length, clone size, V gene, J gene, CDR3 protein. The size of a clone is reported for some rows only, either as once, few or many, or as a class for expanded clones.

cdr3_length: 12
clone_size: once
v_call: TRBV7-2
j_call: TRBJ1-6
cdr3_aa: ASSFKKNNSPLH

cdr3_length: 14
clone_size: NA
v_call: TRBV5-5
j_call: TRBJ1-1
cdr3_aa: ASSRSTVGDLTEAF

cdr3_length: 13
clone_size: NA
v_call: TRBV5-5
j_call: TRBJ1-4
cdr3_aa: ASSLALAFNEKLF

cdr3_length: 11
clone_size: NA
v_call: TRBV6-5
j_call: TRBJ1-2
cdr3_aa: ASTSVRGSGYT

cdr3_length: 11
clone_size: NA
v_call: TRBV6-2/TRBV6-3
j_call: TRBJ1-2
cdr3_aa: ASSNPGKSGYT

cdr3_length: 13
clone_size: NA
v_call: TRBV5-6
j_call: TRBJ2-5
cdr3_aa: ASSLGGLFQETQY

cdr3_length: 12
clone_size: NA
v_call: TRBV7-2
j_call: TRBJ2-2
cdr3_aa: ASSSDRKAGELF

cdr3_length: 11
clone_size: NA
v_call: TRBV5-1
j_call: TRBJ1-6
cdr3_aa: ASSLGGNSPLH

cdr3_length: 13
clone_size: NA
v_call: TRBV19
j_call: TRBJ2-1
cdr3_aa: ASSMNSGAYNEQF

cdr3_length: 10
clone_size: NA
v_call: TRBV6-5
j_call: TRBJ1-2
cdr3_aa: ASSTMTYGYT

cdr3_length: 11
clone_size: NA
v_call: TRBV19
j_call: TRBJ2-7
cdr3_aa: ASSLRSGYEQY

cdr3_length: 12
clone_size: NA
v_call: TRBV7-9
j_call: TRBJ2-3
cdr3_aa: ASSSSDPTDTQY

cdr3_length: 10
clone_size: NA
v_call: TRBV12-3/TRBV12-4
j_call: TRBJ1-1
cdr3_aa: ASSLWRGLTF

cdr3_length: 13
clone_size: NA
v_call: TRBV24-1
j_call: TRBJ2-1
cdr3_aa: ATSDSGGPHNEQF

cdr3_length: 13
clone_size: NA
v_call: TRBV2
j_call: TRBJ1-5
cdr3_aa: ASSRDRGDNQPQH

cdr3_length: 14
clone_size: NA
v_call: TRBV6-6
j_call: TRBJ1-5
cdr3_aa: ASRETGRYSNQPQH

cdr3_length: 15
clone_size: NA
v_call: TRBV3-1/TRBV3-2
j_call: TRBJ2-1
cdr3_aa: ASSQLGLAGSYNEQF

cdr3_length: 12
clone_size: NA
v_call: TRBV28
j_call: TRBJ1-4
cdr3_aa: ASSSDAINEKLF

cdr3_length: 10
clone_size: NA
v_call: TRBV18
j_call: TRBJ1-1
cdr3_aa: ASSSQQREAF

cdr3_length: 11
clone_size: NA
v_call: TRBV12-3/TRBV12-4
j_call: TRBJ1-1
cdr3_aa: ASGGKKNTEAF

cdr3_length: 13
clone_size: NA
v_call: TRBV6-5
j_call: TRBJ1-2
cdr3_aa: ASSTGTGGTYGYT

cdr3_length: 13
clone_size: NA
v_call: TRBV7-2
j_call: TRBJ1-6
cdr3_aa: ASSLDLGLNSPLH

cdr3_length: 13
clone_size: once
v_call: TRBV11-2
j_call: TRBJ1-3
cdr3_aa: ASRPLQAPRNTIY

cdr3_length: 11
clone_size: NA
v_call: TRBV24-1
j_call: TRBJ1-1
cdr3_aa: ATSDWSNTEAF

cdr3_length: 12
clone_size: NA
v_call: TRBV6-5
j_call: TRBJ2-7
cdr3_aa: ASNMGQGIDEQY

cdr3_length: 11
clone_size: NA
v_call: TRBV2
j_call: TRBJ2-7
cdr3_aa: ASHTPDYYEQY

cdr3_length: 14
clone_size: NA
v_call: TRBV6-2/TRBV6-3
j_call: TRBJ2-2
cdr3_aa: ASSYRSMWNTGELF

cdr3_length: 12
clone_size: NA
v_call: TRBV28
j_call: TRBJ1-6
cdr3_aa: ASSRDREYSPLH

cdr3_length: 10
clone_size: NA
v_call: TRBV5-6
j_call: TRBJ1-1
cdr3_aa: ASSMGDTEAF

cdr3_length: 10
clone_size: NA
v_call: TRBV5-6
j_call: TRBJ2-1
cdr3_aa: ASSLALVEQF

cdr3_length: 12
clone_size: NA
v_call: TRBV7-2
j_call: TRBJ2-5
cdr3_aa: ASSTSGREETQY

cdr3_length: 11
clone_size: once
v_call: TRBV19
j_call: TRBJ2-2
cdr3_aa: ASSFTSTGELF

cdr3_length: 15
clone_size: once
v_call: TRBV27
j_call: TRBJ2-5
cdr3_aa: ASSSPLRQGRRQTQY